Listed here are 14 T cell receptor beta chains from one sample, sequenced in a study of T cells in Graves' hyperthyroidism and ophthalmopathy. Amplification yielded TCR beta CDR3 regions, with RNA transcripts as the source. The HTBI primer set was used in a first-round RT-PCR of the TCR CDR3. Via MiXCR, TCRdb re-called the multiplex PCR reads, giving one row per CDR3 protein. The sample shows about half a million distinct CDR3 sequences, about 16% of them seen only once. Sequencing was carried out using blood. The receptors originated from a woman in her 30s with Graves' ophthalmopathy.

CDR3 sequence reads: CSAQPLEAGFNEQFF. CDR3 sequence (DNA): TGCAGTGCCCAGCCCCTGGAAGCGGGATTTAATGAGCAGTTCTTC. This chain connects TRBV20-1 to TRBJ2-1, with 7 bases aligning to TRBD2. The CDR3 has 15 residues. The trim removed 6 bases at V and 7 bases at J, leaving 15 bases unmatched. CDR1 is DFQATT and CDR2 is SNEGSKA in the germline V gene (reference sequence).

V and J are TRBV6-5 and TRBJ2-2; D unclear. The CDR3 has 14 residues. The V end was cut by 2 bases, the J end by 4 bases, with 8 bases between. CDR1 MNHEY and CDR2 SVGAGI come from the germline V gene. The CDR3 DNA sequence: TGTGCCAGCAGTTACCCCGGGCCCACCGGGGAGCTGTTTTTT. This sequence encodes CASSYPGPTGELFF.

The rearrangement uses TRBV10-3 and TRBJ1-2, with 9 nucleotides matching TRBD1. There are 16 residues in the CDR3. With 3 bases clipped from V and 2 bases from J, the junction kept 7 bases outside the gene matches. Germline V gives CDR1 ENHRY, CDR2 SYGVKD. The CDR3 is CAISDFGTGINYGYTF. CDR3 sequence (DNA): TGTGCCATCAGTGACTTCGGGACAGGGATAAACTATGGCTACACCTTC.

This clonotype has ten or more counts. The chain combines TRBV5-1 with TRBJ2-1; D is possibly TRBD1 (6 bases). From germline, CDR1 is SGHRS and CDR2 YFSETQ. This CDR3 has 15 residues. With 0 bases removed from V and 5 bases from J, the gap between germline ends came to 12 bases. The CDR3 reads CASSLDGTRDNEQFF. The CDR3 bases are TGCGCCAGCAGCTTGGATGGGACACGGGACAATGAGCAGTTCTTC.

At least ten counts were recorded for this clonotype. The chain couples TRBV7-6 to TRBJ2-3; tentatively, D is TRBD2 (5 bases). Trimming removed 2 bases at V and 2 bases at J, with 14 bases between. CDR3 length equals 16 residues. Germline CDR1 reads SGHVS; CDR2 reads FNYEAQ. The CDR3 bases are TGTGCCAGCAGCTTACTTAACATAGCGCCCACAGATACGCAGTATTTT. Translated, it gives CASSLLNIAPTDTQYF.

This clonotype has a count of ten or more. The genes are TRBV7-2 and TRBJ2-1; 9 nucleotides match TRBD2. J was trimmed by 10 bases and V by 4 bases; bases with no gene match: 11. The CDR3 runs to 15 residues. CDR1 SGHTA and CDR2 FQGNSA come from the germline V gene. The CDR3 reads CASSSPMGGRGEQFF. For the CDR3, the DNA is TGTGCCAGCAGCTCTCCGATGGGCGGGAGGGGAGAGCAGTTCTTC.

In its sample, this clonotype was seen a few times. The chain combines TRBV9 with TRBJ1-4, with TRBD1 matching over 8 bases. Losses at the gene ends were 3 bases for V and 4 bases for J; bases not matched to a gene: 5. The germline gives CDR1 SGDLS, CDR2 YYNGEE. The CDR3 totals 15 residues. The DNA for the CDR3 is TGTGCCAGCAGCGATGACAGGGGAAATAATGAAAAACTGTTTTTT. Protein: CASSDDRGNNEKLFF.

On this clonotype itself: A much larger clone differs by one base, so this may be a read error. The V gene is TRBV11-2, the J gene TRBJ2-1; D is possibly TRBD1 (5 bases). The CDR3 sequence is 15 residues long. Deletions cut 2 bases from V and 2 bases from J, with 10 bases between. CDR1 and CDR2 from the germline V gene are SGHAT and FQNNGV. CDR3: CASSLSGPPYNEQFF. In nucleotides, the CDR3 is TGTGCCAGCAGCTTATCAGGGCCACCCTACAATGAGCAGTTCTTC.

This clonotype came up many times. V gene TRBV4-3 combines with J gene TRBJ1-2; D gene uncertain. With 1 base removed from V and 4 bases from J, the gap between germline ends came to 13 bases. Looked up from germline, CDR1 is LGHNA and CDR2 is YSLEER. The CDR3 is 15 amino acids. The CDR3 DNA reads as TGCGCCAGCAGCCAAGTAGTCGGGTCTGGCTATGGCTACACCTTC. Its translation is CASSQVVGSGYGYTF.

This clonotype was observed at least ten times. DNA of the CDR3: TGTGCCTGGAGTGTGGGCGGCCCCGGGAAGACCCAGTACTTC. Protein sequence: CAWSVGGPGKTQYF. V and J are TRBV30 and TRBJ2-5, with D possibly matching TRBD2 (5 bases). The CDR3 has 14 amino acids. Germline V gives CDR1 GTSNPN, CDR2 SVGIG (reference sequence). Trimming took 0 bases from V and 6 from J, leaving 14 bases between them.

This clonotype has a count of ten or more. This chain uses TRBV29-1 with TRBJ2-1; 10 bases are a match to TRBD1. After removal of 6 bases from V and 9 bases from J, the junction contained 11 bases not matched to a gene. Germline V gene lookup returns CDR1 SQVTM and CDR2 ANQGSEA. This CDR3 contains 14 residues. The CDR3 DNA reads TGCAGCGTATCGACAGGGGGCAGGGATGGTGAGCAGTTCTTC. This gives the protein CSVSTGGRDGEQFF.

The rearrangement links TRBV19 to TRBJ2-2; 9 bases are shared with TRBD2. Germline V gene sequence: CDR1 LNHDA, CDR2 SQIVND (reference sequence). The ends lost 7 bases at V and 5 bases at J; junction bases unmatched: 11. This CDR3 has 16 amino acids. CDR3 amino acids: CASTQVAGEGTGELFF. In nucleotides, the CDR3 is TGTGCCAGTACCCAAGTAGCGGGAGAGGGTACCGGGGAGCTGTTTTTT.

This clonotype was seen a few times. CDR3 residues: CASSPLAGVNNEQFF. The CDR3 DNA reads TGTGCCAGCAGTCCCCTAGCGGGAGTCAACAATGAGCAGTTCTTC. V usage is TRBV27 and J usage is TRBJ2-1; TRBD2 matches at 10 bases. V gave up 5 bases and J gave up 5 bases; unmatched junction bases: 6. The CDR3 loop spans 15 amino acids. CDR1 is MNHEY, CDR2 SMNVEV, per germline (reference sequence).

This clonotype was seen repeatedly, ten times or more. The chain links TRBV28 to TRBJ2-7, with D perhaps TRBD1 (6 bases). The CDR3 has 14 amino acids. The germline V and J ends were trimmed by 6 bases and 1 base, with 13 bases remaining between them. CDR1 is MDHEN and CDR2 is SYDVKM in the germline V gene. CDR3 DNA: TGTGCCAGCAGGTTTGAGGACAGTTCCTACGAGCAGTACTTC. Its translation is CASRFEDSSYEQYF. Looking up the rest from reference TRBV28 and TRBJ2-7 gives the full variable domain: DVKVTQSSRYLVKRTGEKVFLECVQDMDHENMFWYRQDPGLGLRLIYFSYDVKMKEKGDIPEGYSVSREKKERFSLILESASTNQTSMYLCASRFEDSSYEQYFGPGTRLTVT.